Sequencing of this TCR beta chain was carried out in a study of cytomegalovirus exposure and HLA in healthy donors. Study-wide results and limits: TCR beta V- and J-gene trimming, according to a later analysis, was linked to a missense DCLRE1C variant.

Researchers ran the PCR with 60 Vbeta and 13 Jbeta primers. The repertoire was sequenced with immunoSEQ multiplex PCR; TCRdb's copy has only in-frame clones and lacks some. Among about 100,000 clones listed, around 83% were seen once. Worth noting for this clone: Its antigen is as yet unknown. A read error may produce the germline difference seen at one junction end.

CDR3 length equals 12 residues. CDR1 is MNHEY, CDR2 SVGAGI, per germline. The rearrangement joins TRBV6-5 to TRBJ2-5; unclear D gene. The material sequenced was PBMCs. The source of this sequence is a woman aged 18-29 years in good health and CMV-seronegative. As DNA, the CDR3 is TGTACCAGCAGTGCAACATTTGAGACCCAGTACTTC. Translating gives CTSSATFETQYF.